The source of this TCR beta chain is a study of OX40 agonist ivuxolimab in advanced cancers. Overall study context: The patients received ivuxolimab by intravenous route every 2 weeks at 0.01 to 10 mg/kg. Prior anti-PD-1, anti-PD-L1 or anti-CTLA-4 therapy was allowed; roughly 40% had some. Overall study findings and caveats: Clonal expansion by week 6 occurred in CD4+ and CD8+ blood T cells (at 0.1 to 3.0 mg/kg).

CDR1 is MNHEY, CDR2 SVGAGI, per germline. There are 14 residues in the CDR3. Trimming removed 8 bases at V and 5 bases at J, with 18 bases between. Patients with autoimmune history or systemic immunosuppression were excluded. This clone was seen only once. What it binds is not known. Sequencing was performed with immunoSEQ multiplex PCR; in TCRdb, only in-frame clones are kept and a portion is missing. This table holds about 72,000 clones, 85% to 90% found once. Source: CD4+ or CD8+ T cells sorted from blood, taken in a trial of the OX40 agonist ivuxolimab. The clonotype comes from an adult with an advanced solid tumor such as melanoma, head and neck, liver or kidney cancer. The chain recombines TRBV6-5 with TRBJ1-1; tentatively, D is TRBD1 (6 bases). This chain's CDR3 is CASGGIIGLTEAFF. The CDR3 nucleotides read TGTGCCAGCGGGGGCATAATAGGGCTGACTGAAGCTTTCTTT.